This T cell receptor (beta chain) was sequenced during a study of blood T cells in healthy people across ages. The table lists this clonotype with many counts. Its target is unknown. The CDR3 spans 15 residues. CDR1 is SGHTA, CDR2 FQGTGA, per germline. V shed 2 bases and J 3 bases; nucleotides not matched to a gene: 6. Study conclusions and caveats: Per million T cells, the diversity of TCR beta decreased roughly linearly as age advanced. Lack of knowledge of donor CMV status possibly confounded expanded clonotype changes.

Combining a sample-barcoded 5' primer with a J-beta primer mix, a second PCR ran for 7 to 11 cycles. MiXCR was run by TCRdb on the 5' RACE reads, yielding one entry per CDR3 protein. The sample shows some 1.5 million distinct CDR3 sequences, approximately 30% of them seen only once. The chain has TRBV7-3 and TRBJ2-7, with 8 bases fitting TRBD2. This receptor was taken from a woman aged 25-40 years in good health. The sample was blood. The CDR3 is CASSLDSGGHYEQYF. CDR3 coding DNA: TGTGCCAGCAGCTTAGACAGCGGGGGACACTACGAGCAGTACTTC.